These 27 T cell receptor beta chains came from one sample sequenced in a study of cytomegalovirus exposure and HLA in healthy donors. The PCR made use of 60 Vbeta and 13 Jbeta primers. Repertoires were generated with immunoSEQ multiplex PCR, while TCRdb's copy carries only in-frame clones and drops some. The sample yields approximately 200,000 clones, roughly 85% seen once. The specimen was PBMCs. These receptors came from a woman aged 50 to 65 in good health and CMV-seronegative.

J is TRBJ2-7 and V is TRBV20-1; D is undetermined. The CDR3 length is 11 residues. V was clipped by 3 bases and J by 3 bases, with 6 bases between them. Germline V gene sequence: CDR1 DFQATT, CDR2 SNEGSKA (reference sequence). CDR3 protein: CSAREYYEQYF. The CDR3 bases are TGCAGTGCTAGGGAGTACTACGAGCAGTACTTC.

The rearrangement uses TRBV27 and TRBJ1-5, with a tentative D call TRBD1 (5 bases). Germline V gene data show CDR1 as MNHEY and CDR2 as SMNVEV (reference sequence). Trimming removed 0 bases from V and 9 bases from J, with 15 bases in between. CDR3 length: 15 amino acids. The CDR3 region is CASSLSPGGGGPQHF. The DNA for the CDR3 is TGTGCCAGCAGTTTATCGCCGGGGGGAGGCGGGCCCCAGCATTTT.

About this clone: Other nucleotide sequences from this sample produce the same CDR3. The chain links TRBV5-4 to TRBJ1-2; the match to TRBD1 covers 7 bases. Germline CDR1 and CDR2: SGHNT and YYREEE (reference sequence). Trimming took 0 bases from V and 4 from J; bases not matched to a gene: 0. The CDR3 has 13 residues. Written as DNA, the CDR3 is TGTGCCAGCAGCTTGGCAGGGGGCTATGGCTACACCTTC. This translates into CASSLAGGYGYTF.

The chain combines TRBV27 with TRBJ2-7, with a possible D match to TRBD2 (5 bases). This CDR3 is built from 12 residues. Germline CDR1 and CDR2: MNHEY and SMNVEV (reference sequence). With 3 bases removed from V and 5 bases from J, the gap between germline ends came to 8 bases. The CDR3 sequence is CASSFDGNEQYF. Here the CDR3 DNA reads TGTGCCAGCAGTTTTGACGGGAACGAGCAGTACTTC.

As to this clone: Other DNA sequences of this sample code for an identical CDR3. V gene TRBV27 combines with J gene TRBJ2-1; a weak D match, TRBD2 (5 bases). CDR1 is MNHEY, CDR2 SMNVEV, per germline (reference sequence). The CDR3 is 14 residues long. V was shortened by 2 bases and J by 1 base, with 6 bases between the two germline ends. This chain's CDR3 is CASSLGGSYNEQFF. DNA of the CDR3: TGTGCCAGCAGTTTAGGCGGGTCCTACAATGAGCAGTTCTTC.

This chain joins TRBV6-5 and TRBJ2-1, with 14 nucleotides matching TRBD2. J was trimmed by 8 bases and V by 7 bases; bases with no gene match: 7. Germline values: CDR1 MNHEY, CDR2 SVGAGI. The CDR3 is made up of 15 amino acids. The CDR3 loop reads CASTAGTSGSHEQFF. The CDR3 DNA sequence: TGTGCCAGCACTGCCGGGACTAGCGGGAGCCATGAGCAGTTCTTC.

The chain couples TRBV4-1 to TRBJ1-1; no firm D call. The ends were cut back, 1 base at V and 5 bases at J, with 11 bases in the middle. The germline V gene has CDR1 MGHRA and CDR2 YSYEKL. This CDR3 region has 14 residues. CDR3 in DNA: TGCGCCAGCAGCCAAGGCCCGGCGGGGACTGAAGCTTTCTTT. Translation gives CASSQGPAGTEAFF.

The V call is TRBV29-1, the J call TRBJ1-1; TRBD1 agrees at 7 bases. The CDR3 spans 13 residues. Germline V lookup: CDR1 SQVTM, CDR2 ANQGSEA. V dropped 7 bases and J dropped 4; count of bases not matched to a gene: 9. The CDR3, as DNA: TGCAGCGCCAGGACAGGCCCCAGCACTGAAGCTTTCTTT. The encoded protein is CSARTGPSTEAFF.

The chain uses TRBV9 and TRBJ2-4; the D gene is possibly TRBD1 (7 bases). Germline values: CDR1 SGDLS, CDR2 YYNGEE. The V end was cut by 0 bases, the J end by 2 bases, with 21 bases between. The CDR3 spans 19 residues. CDR3 region: CASSVDLGDQGGTKNIQYF. In DNA form, the CDR3 reads TGTGCCAGCAGCGTAGACTTGGGGGACCAGGGGGGAACCAAAAACATTCAGTACTTC.

This chain joins TRBV7-9 and TRBJ1-2; possible D gene TRBD1, 6 bases. V gave up 5 bases and J gave up 5 bases, with 15 bases separating them. CDR1 and CDR2 from the germline V gene are SEHNR and FQNEAQ (reference sequence). The CDR3 totals 14 residues. CDR3 in DNA: TGTGCCAGCAGCGAGGGACATCAGAAATATGGCTACACCTTC. It codes for CASSEGHQKYGYTF.

The chain combines TRBV28 with TRBJ2-7; no definite D call. The germline V gene encodes CDR1 MDHEN and CDR2 SYDVKM. V was cut by 6 bases and J by 2 bases, with 17 bases left in between. This CDR3 region has 15 residues. This chain's CDR3 is CASSPLVTAPYEQYF. The CDR3 nucleotides are TGTGCCAGCAGCCCCCTGGTTACAGCTCCCTACGAGCAGTACTTC. The complete variable domain, with remaining parts taken from reference TRBV28 and TRBJ2-7, reads DVKVTQSSRYLVKRTGEKVFLECVQDMDHENMFWYRQDPGLGLRLIYFSYDVKMKEKGDIPEGYSVSREKKERFSLILESASTNQTSMYLCASSPLVTAPYEQYFGPGTRLTVT.

This sequence joins TRBV6-5 and TRBJ2-5; D is uncertain. V was clipped by 1 base and J by 4 bases, with 10 bases between them. The germline gives CDR1 MNHEY, CDR2 SVGAGI. The CDR3 consists of 14 residues. CDR3 protein: CASSYYPAAETQYF. As DNA, the CDR3 is TGTGCCAGCAGTTACTACCCCGCGGCAGAGACCCAGTACTTC.

This sequence joins TRBV25-1 and TRBJ1-1; TRBD1 agrees at 7 bases. The V and J ends lost 0 bases and 1 base, in that order; junction bases with no gene match: 2. Per the germline V gene, CDR1 is MGHDK and CDR2 is SYGVNS. This CDR3 has 15 residues. CDR3 sequence: CASSEYTGANTEAFF. CDR3 nucleotide sequence: TGTGCCAGCAGTGAATATACAGGGGCGAACACTGAAGCTTTCTTT.

The rearrangement joins TRBV5-1 to TRBJ1-1; D unresolved. The germline V gene encodes CDR1 SGHRS and CDR2 YFSETQ. Trimming took off 3 bases at V and 0 bases at J, with 9 bases between the two ends. The CDR3 is 14 residues long. CDR3 region: CASSSLSVNTEAFF. DNA of the CDR3: TGCGCCAGCAGCTCGCTCTCGGTGAACACTGAAGCTTTCTTT.

The J gene is TRBJ2-7, the V gene TRBV5-6; 7 bases line up with TRBD1. Germline CDR1 and CDR2: SGHDT and YYEEEE. CDR3 length: 14 residues. The junction had 9 bases not matched to a gene; V was cut back by 3 bases and J by 6 bases. DNA for the CDR3: TGTGCCAGCAGCTACTGGACAGGAGGAGCCGAGCAGTACTTC. This sequence encodes CASSYWTGGAEQYF. The whole variable domain, remainder taken from reference TRBV5-6 and TRBJ2-7, is DAGVTQSPTHLIKTRGQQVTLRCSPKSGHDTVSWYQQALGQGPQFIFQYYEEEERQRGNFPDRFSGHQFPNYSSELNVNALLLGDSALYLCASSYWTGGAEQYFGPGTRLTVT.

The chain combines TRBV6-1 with TRBJ1-2, with D possibly TRBD1 on 5 matching bases. Looked up from germline, CDR1 is MNHNS and CDR2 is SASEGT. Trimming cost V 8 bases and J 8 bases, with 18 bases left between them. The CDR3 runs 13 residues. CDR3 residues: CASRWTTPHGYTF. The CDR3 DNA sequence: TGTGCCAGCCGATGGACAACACCCCACGGCTACACCTTC.

This clone appeared once. The genes are TRBV27 and TRBJ1-5, with 8 bases lining up with TRBD1. V dropped 6 bases and J dropped 2; count of bases not matched to a gene: 6. CDR3 length: 15 residues. Germline V gene data show CDR1 as MNHEY and CDR2 as SMNVEV (reference sequence). The CDR3 sequence is CASRGQEGGNQPQHF. The DNA of the CDR3 is TGTGCCAGCAGGGGACAGGAAGGGGGCAATCAGCCCCAGCATTTT.

This clone was picked up a small number of times. The chain is built from TRBV18 and TRBJ2-1, with 7 bases matching TRBD2. This CDR3 contains 16 residues. CDR1 is KGHSH and CDR2 is LQKENI in the germline V gene. V dropped 0 bases and J dropped 6; count of bases not matched to a gene: 8. CDR3 residues: CASSPPSGTTSNEQFF. The CDR3 nucleotides read TGTGCCAGCTCACCACCGAGCGGGACTACCTCCAATGAGCAGTTCTTC. Looking up the rest from reference TRBV18 and TRBJ2-1 gives the full variable domain: NAGVMQNPRHLVRRRGQEARLRCSPMKGHSHVYWYRQLPEEGLKFMVYLQKENIIDESGMPKERFSAEFPKEGPSILRIQQVVRGDSAAYFCASSPPSGTTSNEQFFGPGTRLTVL.

The rearrangement joins TRBV5-8 to TRBJ2-3, with TRBD2 as a possible D gene (6 bases). The CDR3 has 13 residues. V lost 8 bases to trimming and J lost 2 bases, with 12 bases between them. Germline V CDR1 and CDR2: SGHTS, YDEGEE. Here the CDR3 reads CASYRDFTDTQYF. DNA of the CDR3: TGTGCCAGTTACCGGGACTTCACAGATACGCAGTATTTT.

The V call is TRBV15, the J call TRBJ1-1, with 9 bases lining up with TRBD1. CDR1 is LNHNV, CDR2 YYDKDF, per germline (reference sequence). V gave up 4 bases and J gave up 5 bases; unmatched junction bases: 11. This CDR3 has 16 amino acids. The CDR3 is CATSTARGTGWTEAFF. The CDR3 DNA is TGTGCCACCAGCACCGCCAGGGGGACAGGGTGGACTGAAGCTTTCTTT.

The chain carries TRBV7-2 and TRBJ1-5; no clear D gene. The CDR3 totals 13 residues. V gave up 4 bases and J gave up 4 bases, with 8 bases separating them. The germline CDR1 and CDR2 sequences are SGHTA and FQGNSA. The CDR3 is CASSSVMNQPQHF. The CDR3 DNA sequence: TGTGCCAGCAGCTCGGTCATGAATCAGCCCCAGCATTTT.

V gene TRBV14 combines with J gene TRBJ1-2; 9 nucleotides line up with TRBD1. Germline V CDR1 and CDR2: SGHDN, FVKESK. With 6 bases clipped from V and 2 bases from J, the junction kept 4 bases outside the gene matches. The CDR3 is 14 amino acids. CDR3 sequence reads: CASRRQGGNYGYTF. CDR3 bases: TGTGCCAGCAGAAGACAGGGGGGAAACTATGGCTACACCTTC.

The rearrangement uses TRBV4-3 and TRBJ2-3; D ambiguous. In germline, CDR1 is LGHNA, CDR2 YSLEER. The length of the CDR3 is 14 residues. Trimming took 2 bases from V and 1 from J, leaving 7 bases between them. CDR3 DNA sequence: TGCGCCAGCAGCCAACTTAGAGGCACAGATACGCAGTATTTT. Its translation: CASSQLRGTDTQYF.

The V call is TRBV18, the J call TRBJ2-1; TRBD1 matches 8 bases. The length of the CDR3 is 16 residues. V trimming: 1 base; J trimming: 1 base; junction bases outside the gene matches: 3. The germline CDR1 and CDR2 sequences are KGHSH and LQKENI. CDR3 nucleotides: TGTGCCAGCTCACCACAAAGGACAGGGTCCTACAATGAGCAGTTCTTC. It yields the protein CASSPQRTGSYNEQFF.

The chain joins TRBV6-6 to TRBJ1-2, with TRBD1 matching 7 bases. Germline trimming cut 7 bases from V and 8 bases from J; bases unmatched to any gene: 10. The CDR3 sequence is 13 residues long. Germline lookup yields CDR1 MNHNY and CDR2 SVGAGI (reference sequence). The CDR3 spells CASTTGPTWGYTF. Here the CDR3 DNA reads TGTGCCAGCACGACAGGGCCAACTTGGGGCTACACCTTC.

This CDR3 reads CASSFLGASTEAFF. The CDR3 region has the DNA TGTGCCAGCAGCTTCCTAGGGGCGAGTACTGAAGCTTTCTTT. The chain joins TRBV7-9 to TRBJ1-1; weak D call: TRBD1 (5 bases). From germline, CDR1 is SEHNR and CDR2 FQNEAQ (reference sequence). This CDR3 spans 14 amino acids. V lost 3 bases and J lost 5, with 13 bases in between.

The chain joins TRBV14 to TRBJ2-5, with 13 nucleotides matching TRBD2. This CDR3 has 18 amino acids. Germline V gives CDR1 SGHDN, CDR2 FVKESK. The trim removed 4 bases at V and 4 bases at J, leaving 12 bases unmatched. The CDR3 nucleotides are TGTGCCAGCAGCCCGATTTTCTTGACTAGCGGGAGGATAGAGACCCAGTACTTC. This translates into CASSPIFLTSGRIETQYF.